This record looks at one T cell receptor (beta chain) sequence and its context. These data originate in a study of T cells expressing NK-cell markers. This CDR3 region has 17 residues. The germline gives CDR1 LGHNA, CDR2 YSLEER. TCRdb re-called the 5' RACE reads and catalogs CDR3 proteins one per entry, DNA excluded. The sample has more than 90,000 distinct CDR3 sequences. The sequence was collected from a woman between 18 and 70 years old in good health. Sequenced material: blood T cells: a sorted CD56 or NKG2C T cell subset, CD4+ or CD8+ T cells, or bulk PBMC T cells (not recorded which). The chain uses TRBV4-3 and TRBJ2-1; TCRdb lists TRBD1, though no DNA is available to test this call. The CDR3 protein is CASSASGEGGDYNEQFF.